These T cell receptor beta chains were read from a single sample in a study of T cell responses to AZD1222 COVID-19 vaccine. Data came from immunoSEQ multiplex PCR; TCRdb stores just in-frame clones and leaves some out. The sample carries under 75,000 clones, roughly 85% recorded once. The source was peripheral blood, collected on day 0 of AZD1222 vaccination. Receptors originate from an adult in good health. Both conserved end residues are part of each CDR3. The D gene is left open where the match is weak. Clone size is stated in some rows and not others, as once, few, many or a class when expanded.

j_call clone_size v_call d_call cdr3_nt cdr3_aa
TRBJ2-2 NA TRBV9 NA TGTGCCAGCAGCGTAGCACAGGGAACGGACACCGGGGAGCTGTTTTTT CASSVAQGTDTGELFF
TRBJ1-6 NA TRBV2 TRBD1 TGTGCCAGCATGGCGGGACAGATCCTACCGGGGACCCTCCACTTT CASMAGQILPGTLHF
TRBJ2-2 NA TRBV24-1 TRBD1 TGTGCCACCAGTGATTACAGGGGGATCGGGGAGCTGTTTTTT CATSDYRGIGELFF
TRBJ2-1 NA TRBV2 NA TGTGCCAGCAGCAGGGACAACTACAATGAGCAGTTCTTC CASSRDNYNEQFF
TRBJ2-3 NA TRBV5-1 NA TGCGCCAGCAGCGAGGAATGGGCCTCAGATACGCAGTATTTT CASSEEWASDTQYF
TRBJ2-5 NA TRBV5-1 NA TGCGCCAGCAGCTTCGGACCTCAGGGGCTAAACCAGTACTTC CASSFGPQGLNQYF
TRBJ2-4 once TRBV5-1 TRBD2 TGCGCCAGCAGCCAGCCGGGACTAGCGGGGCCATCACCCTACCAAGCCAAAAACATTCAGTACTTC CASSQPGLAGPSPYQAKNIQYF
TRBJ2-2 NA TRBV19 NA TGTGCCAGTAGTCTCCGCAGGGGGGACACCGGGGAGCTGTTTTTT CASSLRRGDTGELFF
TRBJ1-3 NA TRBV15 NA TGTGCCACCGGGACGGGGGGCGCTGGAAACACCATATATTTT CATGTGGAGNTIYF
TRBJ2-6 NA TRBV18 TRBD2 TGTCCCAGCTCACCGCGGGGGGGATCCACTGGGGCCAACGTCCTGACTTTC CPSSPRGGSTGANVLTF
TRBJ2-7 NA TRBV6-2/TRBV6-3 NA TGTGCCAGCAGTTACCCCAGCGGGCCTTTGGAGTACTTC CASSYPSGPLEYF
TRBJ1-4 NA TRBV6-9 TRBD1 TGTGCCAGCAGGAGACAGGGGGCCGTTAATGAAAAACTGTTTTTT CASRRQGAVNEKLFF
TRBJ2-5 NA TRBV19 TRBD1 TGTGCCAGTACCATCACAGGGGACGCAAGGGAGACCCAGTACTTC CASTITGDARETQYF
TRBJ2-2 NA TRBV5-1 NA TGCGCCAGCAGCTTTAAGGGGACCAACACCGGGGAGCTGTTTTTT CASSFKGTNTGELFF
TRBJ2-2 NA TRBV10-1 TRBD1 TGCGCCAGCCGGCAGGGGGCCTCCGGGGAGCTGTTTTTT CASRQGASGELFF
TRBJ2-7 NA TRBV12-3/TRBV12-4 NA TGTGCCAGCAGTTTACGGGCAGGAGAGCAGTACTTC CASSLRAGEQYF
TRBJ2-2 NA TRBV24-1 NA TGTGCCACCAGTGACTCCCCCACCGGGGAGCTGTTTTTT CATSDSPTGELFF
TRBJ1-4 NA TRBV5-1 NA TGCGCCAGCAGCTTGTTCGGGGACAATAATGAAAAACTGTTTTTT CASSLFGDNNEKLFF
TRBJ1-1 few TRBV5-4 NA TGTGCCAGCAGCTTGTTGAACACTGAAGCTTTCTTT CASSLLNTEAFF
TRBJ1-5 NA TRBV6-5 NA TGTGCCAGCAGCGCAGGCCTCAATCAGCCCCAGCATTTT CASSAGLNQPQHF
TRBJ2-3 NA TRBV6-1 NA TGTGCCAGCAGTGAAACTTGGGACCCCCAGCGAACGCAGTATTTT CASSETWDPQRTQYF
TRBJ2-2 NA TRBV14 NA TGTGCCAGCAGCCAAGTAGCGACCGGGGAGCTGTTTTTT CASSQVATGELFF
TRBJ1-4 once TRBV27 NA TGTGCCAGCAGGACACGTGGGGAAAAACTGTTTTTT CASRTRGEKLFF
TRBJ1-4 NA TRBV14 TRBD1 TGTGCCAGCAGCCCGACAGGGGGGGGAACTAATGAAAAACTGTTTTTT CASSPTGGGTNEKLFF
TRBJ1-2 NA TRBV19 NA TGTGCCAGTAGGCCGGACCGGTTCGACTACACCTTC CASRPDRFDYTF
TRBJ1-1 NA TRBV3-1/TRBV3-2 TRBD1 TGTGCCAGCAGCACCCGGACAGGGATGAACACTGAAGCTTTCTTT CASSTRTGMNTEAFF
TRBJ1-4 NA TRBV5-4 TRBD1 TGTGCCAGCAGCGATATGACAGGGGGTGAAAAACTGTTTTTT CASSDMTGGEKLFF